The 27 T cell receptor beta chains given below trace back to one sample, sequenced in a study of cytomegalovirus exposure and HLA in healthy donors. The PCR employed 60 Vbeta primers together with 13 Jbeta primers. Some clones are missing from TCRdb's copy, which holds only in-frame ones; the method was immunoSEQ multiplex PCR. Of about 160,000 clones listed, around 80% were seen once; the top ten hold over 1.2%. Material: PBMCs. Receptors originate from a girl under 18 in good health and CMV-seropositive.

The chain employs TRBV10-3 and TRBJ2-1; 10 positions match TRBD2. CDR1 and CDR2 (germline): ENHRY, SYGVKD. This CDR3 region has 19 residues. The V and J ends lost 3 bases and 3 bases, in that order; junction bases with no gene match: 14. The CDR3 nucleotides are TGTGCCATCAGTGACTTCTCTAGCGGGAGATCCACCGGCTACAATGAGCAGTTCTTC. This sequence encodes CAISDFSSGRSTGYNEQFF.

This clone has just one count. V usage is TRBV6-1 and J usage is TRBJ1-4, with 9 bases that match TRBD1. The CDR3 spans 15 residues. The V gene end was trimmed by 2 bases and the J gene end by 10 bases; junction bases not matched to a gene: 8. Germline-derived CDR1 and CDR2 are MNHNS and SASEGT. Written as DNA, the CDR3 is TGTGCCAGCAGTGAACCGGGACAGGGTAGTGGAAAACTGTTTTTT. Protein sequence: CASSEPGQGSGKLFF.

The V call is TRBV28, the J call TRBJ1-3; D is unclear. The CDR3 length is 12 residues. Looked up from germline, CDR1 is MDHEN and CDR2 is SYDVKM. V was clipped by 3 bases and J by 7 bases, with 7 bases between them. The CDR3 loop reads CASSFPSNTIYF. CDR3 DNA sequence: TGTGCCAGCAGTTTCCCCTCGAACACCATATATTTT. The whole variable domain, remainder taken from reference TRBV28 and TRBJ1-3, is DVKVTQSSRYLVKRTGEKVFLECVQDMDHENMFWYRQDPGLGLRLIYFSYDVKMKEKGDIPEGYSVSREKKERFSLILESASTNQTSMYLCASSFPSNTIYFGEGSWLTVV.

Notes on this clone: In the same sample, other DNA sequences code for this CDR3. V gene TRBV27 combines with J gene TRBJ1-5; 7 bases align to TRBD1. The CDR3 sequence is 15 residues long. The V segment lost 3 bases and the J segment 6 bases; nucleotides outside the gene matches: 8. Per the germline V gene, CDR1 is MNHEY and CDR2 is SMNVEV (reference sequence). CDR3 in amino acids: CASSLGSGGGQPQHF. CDR3 coding DNA: TGTGCCAGCAGTTTGGGATCAGGGGGTGGTCAGCCCCAGCATTTT.

This clone is a singleton in its sample. The chain recombines TRBV5-6 with TRBJ1-1; tentatively, D is TRBD1 (6 bases). This CDR3 has 13 amino acids. In germline, CDR1 is SGHDT, CDR2 YYEEEE. The V end was cut by 4 bases, the J end by 0 bases, with 7 bases between. The CDR3 nucleotides read TGTGCCAGCAGCGGACAGATGAACACTGAAGCTTTCTTT. Translating it yields CASSGQMNTEAFF.

The chain couples TRBV10-1 to TRBJ2-5, with D maybe TRBD1 (5 bases). Trimming shortened V by 4 bases and J by 2 bases, and 8 bases separated the two germline ends. This CDR3 contains 13 residues. CDR1 and CDR2 from the germline V gene are WNHNN and SYGVQD (reference sequence). Here the CDR3 DNA reads TGCGCCAGCAGTGCTGACAGACAAGAGACCCAGTACTTC. Translating it yields CASSADRQETQYF.

The V and J genes are TRBV4-3 and TRBJ2-5; TRBD2 matches at 7 bases. Germline V CDR1 and CDR2: LGHNA, YSLEER. CDR3 length: 16 amino acids. J was trimmed by 1 base and V by 0 bases; bases with no gene match: 5. CDR3 DNA sequence: TGCGCCAGCAGCCAAGAGCCGCCTAGCGGCCAAGAGACCCAGTACTTC. It codes for CASSQEPPSGQETQYF.

The CDR3 region has the DNA TGTGCCATCAGTGAGTCCCCGGGGGGAGAGGGAGATACGCAGTATTTT. This sequence encodes CAISESPGGEGDTQYF. The chain carries TRBV10-3 and TRBJ2-3; 7 bases are shared with TRBD2. The length of the CDR3 is 16 residues. V dropped 0 bases and J dropped 5; count of bases not matched to a gene: 8. Germline V gene sequence: CDR1 ENHRY, CDR2 SYGVKD.

This chain joins TRBV10-2 and TRBJ2-3; D possibly corresponds to TRBD1 (6 bases). The V gene's germline CDR1 is WSHSY and CDR2 SAAADI. CDR3 length equals 14 residues. Trimming cost V 5 bases and J 5 bases, with 14 bases left between them. CDR3 residues: CASSIRTGQDTQYF. The CDR3 DNA sequence: TGCGCCAGCAGTATACGGACGGGACAAGATACGCAGTATTTT.

The rearrangement links TRBV5-1 to TRBJ1-6; 7 nucleotides match TRBD1. J was trimmed by 8 bases and V by 4 bases; bases with no gene match: 12. This CDR3 is built from 16 residues. Germline V gives CDR1 SGHRS, CDR2 YFSETQ. CDR3 DNA: TGCGCCAGCAGCCCGGGACAGAGTCTTGTCGATTCACCCCTCCACTTT. This encodes CASSPGQSLVDSPLHF.

This clone was recorded a few times. The chain couples TRBV12-5 to TRBJ2-3; 8 nucleotides match TRBD2. This CDR3 has 15 residues. V lost 4 bases, J lost 3 bases, and 6 bases stayed unmatched. Germline V gene data show CDR1 as LGHNT and CDR2 as FRNRAP. CDR3 in amino acids: CASGSPREGTDTQYF. DNA of the CDR3: TGTGCTAGTGGTTCCCCCCGGGAGGGGACAGATACGCAGTATTTT.

In its sample, this clone was seen a few times. The rearrangement uses TRBV9 and TRBJ2-1; 14 bases match TRBD2. CDR3 length: 17 amino acids. Germline lookup yields CDR1 SGDLS and CDR2 YYNGEE. Trimming cost V 3 bases and J 4 bases; bases outside gene matches: 6. CDR3: CASSETGTSGGYNEQFF. CDR3 in DNA: TGTGCCAGCAGCGAGACCGGGACTAGCGGGGGATACAATGAGCAGTTCTTC.

The chain joins TRBV28 to TRBJ1-4; D gene ambiguous. CDR3 length: 14 amino acids. From germline, CDR1 is MDHEN and CDR2 SYDVKM. Trimming took off 2 bases at V and 4 bases at J, with 8 bases between the two ends. CDR3: CASSLGQNNEKLFF. CDR3 sequence (DNA): TGTGCCAGCAGTTTAGGGCAGAATAATGAAAAACTGTTTTTT.

The V call is TRBV5-1, the J call TRBJ2-5; the match to TRBD2 covers 12 bases. Trimming at V came to 4 bases and at J to 4 bases, leaving 14 bases not matched to a gene. The CDR3 has 18 residues. The germline gives CDR1 SGHRS, CDR2 YFSETQ. CDR3 nucleotide sequence: TGCGCCAGCAGCCCGACTAGCGGGAGTTATTTTTTAGCAGAGACCCAGTACTTC. Translating it yields CASSPTSGSYFLAETQYF.

This clone was detected only a few times. The gene calls are TRBV28 and TRBJ1-2; 9 nucleotides align to TRBD1. Germline-derived CDR1 and CDR2 are MDHEN and SYDVKM. Trimming took 6 bases from V and 6 from J; bases not matched to a gene: 8. The CDR3 consists of 14 residues. CDR3 nucleotides: TGTGCCAGCAGCAAACGACAGGGGGTTGATGGCTACACCTTC. Its protein is CASSKRQGVDGYTF.

This clone occurred a few times. The rearrangement uses TRBV27 and TRBJ2-5; D is ambiguous. Trimming took off 6 bases at V and 5 bases at J, with 7 bases between the two ends. CDR3 length: 11 amino acids. Germline V gene data show CDR1 as MNHEY and CDR2 as SMNVEV (reference sequence). The chain's CDR3 is CASRTGETQYF. In DNA form, the CDR3 reads TGTGCCAGCAGGACCGGGGAGACCCAGTACTTC.

The rearrangement uses TRBV7-9 and TRBJ2-2; D unclear. V was shortened by 0 bases and J by 1 base, with 3 bases between the two germline ends. Germline loops: CDR1 SEHNR, CDR2 FQNEAQ (reference sequence). The CDR3 totals 14 residues. CDR3 DNA: TGTGCCAGCAGCTTAGCCGGGAACACCGGGGAGCTGTTTTTT. Translation gives CASSLAGNTGELFF.

The chain links TRBV6-5 to TRBJ2-3; possible D gene TRBD2, 6 bases. This CDR3 comprises 14 residues. The ends were cut back, 2 bases at V and 6 bases at J, with 12 bases in the middle. In germline, CDR1 is MNHEY, CDR2 SVGAGI. The CDR3: CASSYDSGADTQYF. The CDR3 bases are TGTGCCAGCAGTTACGACTCGGGAGCGGATACGCAGTATTTT.

V is TRBV28 and J is TRBJ1-2; D not resolved. Trimming pared 6 bases from V and 3 bases from J, leaving 17 bases between. In germline, CDR1 is MDHEN, CDR2 SYDVKM. The CDR3 consists of 15 residues. CDR3 amino acids: CASSRLGVRDYGYTF. The CDR3 nucleotides read TGTGCCAGCAGCCGACTAGGTGTAAGGGACTATGGCTACACCTTC.

J is TRBJ1-1 and V is TRBV10-1; the D is unclear. CDR1 and CDR2 (germline): WNHNN, SYGVQD (reference sequence). The V end was cut by 5 bases, the J end by 4 bases, with 14 bases between. CDR3 length equals 14 residues. CDR3 sequence: CASSPGEGVTEAFF. CDR3 DNA sequence: TGCGCCAGCAGTCCCGGGGAAGGAGTCACTGAAGCTTTCTTT.

The rearrangement links TRBV29-1 to TRBJ1-3; 7 positions agree with TRBD1. With V trimmed by 0 bases and J by 2 bases, 7 bases remained unmatched. The CDR3 length is 16 residues. Germline V gives CDR1 SQVTM, CDR2 ANQGSEA. The CDR3 nucleotides read TGCAGCGTTGAAGATAACGGCGACAGGGCTGGAAACACCATATATTTT. It yields the protein CSVEDNGDRAGNTIYF.

This clone was observed a single time. The rearrangement links TRBV5-4 to TRBJ1-5; possibly TRBD1 for D (6 bases). Germline CDR1 SGHNT, CDR2 YYREEE (reference sequence). CDR3 length: 13 residues. Trimming took 2 bases from V and 5 from J, leaving 8 bases between them. This CDR3 reads CASSLGGDQPQHF. The CDR3 nucleotides are TGTGCCAGCAGCTTAGGGGGGGATCAGCCCCAGCATTTT.

V and J are TRBV2 and TRBJ1-2; 9 bases are a match to TRBD1. Germline CDR1 SNHLY, CDR2 FYNNEI. J was trimmed by 5 bases and V by 5 bases; bases with no gene match: 9. This CDR3 has 15 residues. The CDR3 coding sequence is TGTGCCAGCAGTATTACAGGGGGCCTGGGTTATGGCTACACCTTC. The encoded protein is CASSITGGLGYGYTF.

V and J are TRBV29-1 and TRBJ2-7, with unresolved D. The V gene's germline CDR1 is SQVTM and CDR2 ANQGSEA. V lost 0 bases and J 2 bases, leaving 8 bases between the germline ends. The CDR3 has 13 amino acids. The CDR3 here is CSVEEAGTYEQYF. CDR3 bases: TGCAGCGTTGAAGAGGCAGGTACCTACGAGCAGTACTTC.

This sequence joins TRBV10-1 and TRBJ2-3, with 10 bases lining up with TRBD1. Germline V CDR1 and CDR2: WNHNN, SYGVQD (reference sequence). The CDR3 is 16 amino acids. V shed 3 bases, J shed 6 bases, and the junction held 9 bases outside the gene matches. The CDR3 bases are TGCGCCAGCAGTGAATTGGACAGGGGGTTGAGGGATACGCAGTATTTT. Amino acids: CASSELDRGLRDTQYF.

V is TRBV7-2 and J is TRBJ1-5; a weak D match, TRBD1 (6 bases). Germline CDR1 reads SGHTA; CDR2 reads FQGNSA. The CDR3 is made up of 15 amino acids. The V gene lost 3 bases and the J gene lost 6 bases, with 15 bases spanning the gap. The CDR3 DNA reads TGTGCCAGCAGCTTGGGGCAGGGGAACGGTCAGCCCCAGCATTTT. Translation gives CASSLGQGNGQPQHF.

This sequence joins TRBV27 and TRBJ1-1, with a tentative D call TRBD1 (5 bases). V lost 5 bases and J lost 14, with 24 bases in between. Germline CDR1 is MNHEY and CDR2 is SMNVEV (reference sequence). The CDR3 sequence is 14 residues long. The CDR3 DNA sequence: TGTGCCAGCAGTCCGACAGATCACCCCTTGAAGGCGTTCTTT. Translation: CASSPTDHPLKAFF.